Below are 4 T cell receptor beta chains sequenced from a single sample in a study of blood T cell repertoires in COVID-19 (TCRdb year 2020). Libraries were constructed by the immunoSEQ multiplex PCR assay. Entries here come from immuneACCESS through TCRdb and include only in-frame sequences with V and J called. Some clones fail to appear in such tables; in the studies checked, an unresolved V gene covers under half of the shortfall, and the cause of the remainder is unknown. The sample table lists about 180,000 clones, roughly 85% of them with a count of one. 5.4% of the sample goes to the ten largest clones. Specimen: peripheral blood. Every receptor here comes from a woman in her forties or fifties with COVID-19, enrolled during active disease.

The rearrangement joins TRBV6-2 or TRBV6-3 to TRBJ2-3; 7 bases agree with TRBD2. J was trimmed by 0 bases and V by 0 bases; bases with no gene match: 3. Germline V CDR1 and CDR2: MNHEY, SVGEGT. The length of the CDR3 is 16 residues. CDR3 protein: CASSYSKRGSTDTQYF. The CDR3 DNA follows: TGTGCCAGCAGTTACTCCAAGCGGGGTAGCACAGATACGCAGTATTTT.

The genes are TRBV20-1 and TRBJ1-2; D is possibly TRBD1 (5 bases). The CDR3 consists of 14 residues. The germline V gene has CDR1 DFQATT and CDR2 SNEGSKA (reference sequence). V was pared by 3 bases and J by 1 base, with 12 bases between. CDR3 sequence (DNA): TGCAGTGCTAGTTTGGGGGGGGTTAACTATGGCTACACCTTC. It yields the protein CSASLGGVNYGYTF.

On this clone: Distinct nucleotide sequences in the sample also encode this CDR3. This rearrangement joins TRBV30 to TRBJ1-2, with D hard to call. The V gene's germline CDR1 is GTSNPN and CDR2 SVGIG (reference sequence). V was pared by 4 bases and J by 11 bases, with 17 bases between. The CDR3 sequence is 12 residues long. DNA of the CDR3: TGTGCCTGGAAGAGCAGGATAGAGAGTTACACCTTC. Translated, it gives CAWKSRIESYTF.

V and J are TRBV4-3 and TRBJ1-3; D ambiguous. The V and J ends lost 1 base and 0 bases respectively, with 13 bases between them. Germline V gene sequence: CDR1 LGHNA, CDR2 YSLEER. The CDR3 totals 17 residues. The CDR3 loop reads CASSQVWGGSSGNTIYF. The CDR3 DNA sequence: TGCGCCAGCAGCCAAGTTTGGGGAGGCAGCTCTGGAAACACCATATATTTT.